Below, 6 T cell receptor beta chains from the same sample are listed, as sequenced in a study of OX40 agonist ivuxolimab in advanced cancers. TCRdb's copy holds only in-frame clones and misses some; the assay was immunoSEQ multiplex PCR. The data contain some 39,000 clones, around nine tenths of them singletons. The specimen comprised CD4+ or CD8+ T cells sorted from blood, sampled in a trial of the OX40 agonist ivuxolimab. The receptors stem from an adult with an advanced solid tumor such as melanoma, head and neck, liver or kidney cancer.

The chain uses TRBV29-1 and TRBJ2-1; TRBD2 aligns across 11 bases. The CDR3 runs 17 residues. The J segment lost 5 bases and the V segment lost 2 bases, leaving 11 bases of the junction unmatched. Germline-derived CDR1 and CDR2 are SQVTM and ANQGSEA. The CDR3 sequence is CSVEHIGGLAGNNEQFF. The CDR3 DNA sequence: TGCAGCGTTGAACACATCGGCGGACTAGCGGGTAACAATGAGCAGTTCTTC.

The chain combines TRBV9 with TRBJ2-7; no clear D. CDR1 SGDLS and CDR2 YYNGEE come from the germline V gene. Trimming took 0 bases from V and 3 from J, leaving 10 bases between them. The CDR3 is made up of 14 amino acids. CDR3 in DNA: TGTGCCAGCAGCGTAGAAATGGGGAACTACGAGCAGTACTTC. The encoded protein is CASSVEMGNYEQYF.

In its sample, this clone was seen once. V and J are TRBV29-1 and TRBJ1-1; a possible D gene is TRBD1 (6 bases). The CDR3 consists of 14 residues. Germline V lookup: CDR1 SQVTM, CDR2 ANQGSEA. The V end was cut by 6 bases, the J end by 0 bases, with 14 bases between. Written as DNA, the CDR3 is TGCAGCGTCTGGACAGTGGGGGTGAACACTGAAGCTTTCTTT. Its protein is CSVWTVGVNTEAFF.

The chain's CDR3 is CASSKAGTGYNEQFF. The CDR3 DNA sequence: TGTGCCAGCAGCAAAGCCGGGACAGGGTACAATGAGCAGTTCTTC. The chain recombines TRBV14 with TRBJ2-1; the match to TRBD1 covers 9 bases. This CDR3 is built from 15 residues. V was clipped by 5 bases and J by 4 bases; unmatched bases: 6. Per germline, CDR1 SGHDN and CDR2 FVKESK.

The gene calls are TRBV4-2 and TRBJ2-7; 10 bases fit TRBD1. The germline CDR1 and CDR2 sequences are LGHNA and YNFKEQ. V dropped 5 bases and J dropped 6; count of bases not matched to a gene: 4. This CDR3 spans 13 amino acids. The CDR3 loop is CASSTDRGLEQYF. Here the CDR3 DNA reads TGTGCCAGCAGCACCGACAGGGGGCTCGAGCAGTACTTC.

The chain employs TRBV6-1 and TRBJ2-7, with D perhaps matching TRBD2 (5 bases). Germline-derived CDR1 and CDR2 are MNHNS and SASEGT. The CDR3 spans 13 residues. Trimming cost V 7 bases and J 4 bases, with 14 bases left between them. The CDR3 coding sequence is TGTGCCAGCAATAGCCAGCCGGGATACGAGCAGTACTTC. Amino acid sequence: CASNSQPGYEQYF.